This TCR beta chain comes out of a study of T-cell reconstitution after alpha-beta-depleted transplantation in children. As it was prepared, the TCRbeta library received unique molecular identifiers. One entry per CDR3 protein results from TCRdb running MiXCR on the PCR reads. This sample carries some 300,000 distinct CDR3 sequences, over 7% of them seen once, and the ten largest clones take approximately 8.6%. This clonotype was counted many times. Its antigen remains unknown. V was shortened by 1 base and J by 6 bases, with 12 bases between the two germline ends. Germline CDR1 is SQVTM and CDR2 is ANQGSEA. This CDR3 is 13 amino acids long. Broader study findings: T-cell counts and diversity at one year following transplant were attributed mainly to newly produced T cells.

This receptor was obtained from a female patient aged 2-10 years who had a stem cell transplant for Fanconi anemia, so the T cells may come from the graft donor. The rearrangement joins TRBV29-1 to TRBJ1-2; D remains ambiguous. The source was peripheral blood, collected 360 days after TCRalphabeta/CD19-depleted stem cell transplant. CDR3 sequence: CSVEGVGRHGYTF. As DNA, the CDR3 is TGCAGCGTTGAAGGGGTCGGACGACATGGCTACACCTTC.